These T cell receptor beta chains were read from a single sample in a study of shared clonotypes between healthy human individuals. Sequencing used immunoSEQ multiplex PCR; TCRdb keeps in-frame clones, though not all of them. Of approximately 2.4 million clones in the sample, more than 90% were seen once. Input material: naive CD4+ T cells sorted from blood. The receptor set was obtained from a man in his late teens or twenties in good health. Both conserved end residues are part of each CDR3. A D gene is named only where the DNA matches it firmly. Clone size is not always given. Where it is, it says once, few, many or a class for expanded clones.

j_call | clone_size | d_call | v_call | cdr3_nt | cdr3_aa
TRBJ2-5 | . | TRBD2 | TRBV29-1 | TGCAGCGCTGGAGCGGGAAAGAAAGAGACCCAGTACTTC | CSAGAGKKETQYF
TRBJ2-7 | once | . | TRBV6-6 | TGTGCCAGCAGCCGATACACCGTTTACGAGCAGTACTTC | CASSRYTVYEQYF
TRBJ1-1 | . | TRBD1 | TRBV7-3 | TGTGCCAGCAGCTTAACGGAGGGGGCAGGGAACACTGAAGCTTTCTTT | CASSLTEGAGNTEAFF
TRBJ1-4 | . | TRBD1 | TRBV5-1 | TGCGCCAGCAGCGTTGGGACAGGGAGTGGTAATGAAAAACTGTTTTTT | CASSVGTGSGNEKLFF
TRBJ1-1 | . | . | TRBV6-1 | TGTGCCAGCAGCCCCGACCAAGGGGTGAACACTGAAGCTTTCTTT | CASSPDQGVNTEAFF
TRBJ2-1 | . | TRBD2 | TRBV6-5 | TGTGCCAGCGGGACCGGGACTAGCGCGTACAATGAGCAGTTCTTC | CASGTGTSAYNEQFF
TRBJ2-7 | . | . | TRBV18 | TGTGCCAGCTCACTCGACTCCTACGAGCAGTACTTC | CASSLDSYEQYF
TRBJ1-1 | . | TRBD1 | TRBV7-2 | TGTGCCAGCAGCTTCACAGGGGGCGTGAACACTGAAGCTTTCTTT | CASSFTGGVNTEAFF
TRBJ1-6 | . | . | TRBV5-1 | TGCGCCAGCAGCCTAACAGGGACTTCGTATAATTCACCCCTCCACTTT | CASSLTGTSYNSPLHF
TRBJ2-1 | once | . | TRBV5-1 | TGCGCCAGCAGCTTGACTACCACTTCCTACAATGAGCAGTTCTTC | CASSLTTTSYNEQFF
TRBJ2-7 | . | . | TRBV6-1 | TGTGCCAGCACCCCGAGTAGGGTTTACGAGCAGTACTTC | CASTPSRVYEQYF
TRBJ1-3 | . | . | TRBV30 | TGTGCCTGGAGCCCGGACAGTTTCGGAAACACCATATATTTT | CAWSPDSFGNTIYF
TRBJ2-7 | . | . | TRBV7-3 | TGTGCCAGCAGCTTAGATAGGGGACAAGGCTACGAGCAGTACTTC | CASSLDRGQGYEQYF
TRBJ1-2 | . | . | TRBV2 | TGTGCCAGCCGGCCCGAGGAGGGCTACACCTTC | CASRPEEGYTF
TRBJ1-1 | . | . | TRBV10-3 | TGTGCCATCAGCCTAGGGGGAGGTGGCACTGAAGCTTTCTTT | CAISLGGGGTEAFF
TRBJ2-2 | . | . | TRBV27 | TGTGCCAGCAGTTACGGCGGCCGGGCAGGGGAGCTGTTTTTT | CASSYGGRAGELFF
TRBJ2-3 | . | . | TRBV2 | TGTGCCAGCAGTGAAGAGCGCTCAGATACGCAGTATTTT | CASSEERSDTQYF
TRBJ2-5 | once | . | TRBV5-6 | TGTGCCAGCAGCTTGGTGCTGTCGGAGACCCAGTACTTC | CASSLVLSETQYF
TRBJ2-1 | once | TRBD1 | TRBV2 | TGTGCCAGCGCCCGGGACAGGGTTTCAAATGAGCAGTTCTTC | CASARDRVSNEQFF
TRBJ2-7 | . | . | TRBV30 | TGTGCCTGGAGTATGTGGCTAAAGGAGCAGTACTTC | CAWSMWLKEQYF
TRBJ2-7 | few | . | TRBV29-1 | TGCAGCGTTGAAGAAACACAGGGAGCCGAGCAGTACTTC | CSVEETQGAEQYF
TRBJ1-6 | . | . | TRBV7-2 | TGTGCCAGCAGCTTTGGGACTGAAAATTCACCCCTCCACTTT | CASSFGTENSPLHF
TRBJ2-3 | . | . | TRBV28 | TGTGCCAGCAGTCCGACAGGATCTACAGATACGCAGTATTTT | CASSPTGSTDTQYF
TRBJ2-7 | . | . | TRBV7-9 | TGTGCCAGCAGCTTAGCGGGTGGGCAGTACGAGCAGTACTTC | CASSLAGGQYEQYF
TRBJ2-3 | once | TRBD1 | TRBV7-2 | TGTGCCAGCAGCTTAGGGGACAGGAGCACAGATACGCAGTATTTT | CASSLGDRSTDTQYF
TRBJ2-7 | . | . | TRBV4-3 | TGCGCCAGCAGCCAAGTCCCAGGGGGGGACGAGCAGTACTTC | CASSQVPGGDEQYF
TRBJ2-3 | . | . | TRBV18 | TGTGCCAGCTCCCTAGCCCCCACGGGGTCCGATACGCAGTATTTT | CASSLAPTGSDTQYF
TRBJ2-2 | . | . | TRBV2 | TGTGCCAGCAGTTATCGGACAGACACCGGGGAGCTGTTTTTT | CASSYRTDTGELFF
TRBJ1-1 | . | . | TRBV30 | TGTGCCTGGAGTGAATGGAACACTGAAGCTTTCTTT | CAWSEWNTEAFF
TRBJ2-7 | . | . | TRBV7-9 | TGTGCCAGCAGCTTAGATCGGTACAGCTACGAGCAGTACTTC | CASSLDRYSYEQYF
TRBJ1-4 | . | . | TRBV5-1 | TGCGCCAGCAGCTTGTTAGCAACTAATGAAAAACTGTTTTTT | CASSLLATNEKLFF
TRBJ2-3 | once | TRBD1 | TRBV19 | TGTGCCAGCCAGTCCAGGGGGCGATTGACAGATACGCAGTATTTT | CASQSRGRLTDTQYF
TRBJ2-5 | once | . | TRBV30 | TGTGCCTGGATGGGCCAAGAGACCCAGTACTTC | CAWMGQETQYF
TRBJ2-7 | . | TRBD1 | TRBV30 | TGTGCCTCGTGGACAGGGGCCAGCTACGAGCAGTACTTC | CASWTGASYEQYF
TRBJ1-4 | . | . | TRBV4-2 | TGTGCCAGCAGCCAAGATCCCAGGGGTAAGGAAAAACTGTTTTTT | CASSQDPRGKEKLFF
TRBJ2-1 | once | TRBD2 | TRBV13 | TGTGCCAGCAGCTTACAGGGACTAGCGGGGCGCTCCTACAATGAGCAGTTCTTC | CASSLQGLAGRSYNEQFF
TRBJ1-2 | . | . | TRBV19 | TGTGCCAGTAGTATCGCGAGCACATGGGGCTACACCTTC | CASSIASTWGYTF
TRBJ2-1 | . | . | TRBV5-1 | TGCGCCAGCAGCTCTCTTATCCTAAACCTAGAAACCAATGAGCAGTTCTTC | CASSSLILNLETNEQFF
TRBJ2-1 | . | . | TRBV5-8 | TGTGCCAGCAGCTTGGTTGGAGGCGTAAGCTCCTACAATGAGCAGTTCTTC | CASSLVGGVSSYNEQFF
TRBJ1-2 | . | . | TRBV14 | TGTGCCAGCAGCCTAGCCTACAGCACCCCTAAGGGCTACACCTTC | CASSLAYSTPKGYTF
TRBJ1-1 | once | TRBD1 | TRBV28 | TGTGCCAGCAGTTTAACGGGACAGGTGAAAACCATAGTAGTTTTT | CASSLTGQVKTIVVF
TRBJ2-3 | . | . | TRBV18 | TGTGCCAGCTCACCATTTACTAGCACAGATACGCAGTATTTT | CASSPFTSTDTQYF
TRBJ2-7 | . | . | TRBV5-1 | TGCGCCAGCAGCCCTGGACAGCCACTGGGGGAGCAGTACTTC | CASSPGQPLGEQYF
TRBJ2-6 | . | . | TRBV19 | TGTGCCAGTAGTAAGGATGATCTCTCTGGGGCCAACGTCCTGACTTTC | CASSKDDLSGANVLTF
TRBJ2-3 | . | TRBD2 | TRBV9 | TGTGCCAGCAGCGCCCGGGGGCTAGCGGGGGGCTCCTTCACAGATACGCAGTATTTT | CASSARGLAGGSFTDTQYF
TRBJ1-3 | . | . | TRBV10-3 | TGTGCCATCAGTGAGTCCTGGTTGCCACGGGACACCATATATTTT | CAISESWLPRDTIYF
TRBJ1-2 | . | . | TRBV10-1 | TGCGCCAGCAGTGAGGACGGTAACTATGGCTACACCTTC | CASSEDGNYGYTF
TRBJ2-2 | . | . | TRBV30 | TGTGCCTGGAGTGCGGAGGGCGGGGAGCTGTTTTTT | CAWSAEGGELFF
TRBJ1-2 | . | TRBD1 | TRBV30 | TGTGCCTGGAGTGCCCCTCTCGACAGGGTATTAGGCTATGGCTACACCTTC | CAWSAPLDRVLGYGYTF
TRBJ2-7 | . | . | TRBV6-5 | TGTGCCAGCAGTTTGGTAGCGGCGGGGGAGCAGTACTTC | CASSLVAAGEQYF
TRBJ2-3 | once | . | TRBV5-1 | TGCGCCAGCAGCTTGGAACCGGCTACAATCACAGATACGCAGTATTTT | CASSLEPATITDTQYF
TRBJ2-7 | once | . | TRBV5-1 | TGCGCCAGCAGCTTGGAGGGCCCCTTGCACGAGCAGTACTTC | CASSLEGPLHEQYF
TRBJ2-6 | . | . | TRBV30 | TGTGCCTGGGAGAACTCTGGGGCCAACGTCCTGACTTTC | CAWENSGANVLTF
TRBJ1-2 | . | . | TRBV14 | TGTGCCAGCAGCCGGATTAACTATGGCTACACCTTC | CASSRINYGYTF
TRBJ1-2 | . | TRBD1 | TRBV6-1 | TGTGCCAGCAGCGGGACAGGATATGGCTACACCTTC | CASSGTGYGYTF
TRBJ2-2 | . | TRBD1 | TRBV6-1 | TGTGCCAGCAGTGCCGGGACAGACAACACCGGGGAGCTGTTTTTT | CASSAGTDNTGELFF
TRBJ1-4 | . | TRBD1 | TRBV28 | TGTGCCAGCAGCCTAATCGGACAGGCTAATGAAAAACTGTTTTTT | CASSLIGQANEKLFF
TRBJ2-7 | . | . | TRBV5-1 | TGCGCCAGCAGCCGGACGGACGCCTACGAGCAGTACTTC | CASSRTDAYEQYF
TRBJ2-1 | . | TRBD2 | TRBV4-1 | TGCGCCAGCAGCCTCCGAGTGTCTAGCGGGGGAGGCTATGAGCAGTTCTTC | CASSLRVSSGGGYEQFF
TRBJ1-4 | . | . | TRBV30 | TGTGCCTGGATGAATTGGGGGTCCAATGAAAAACTGTTTTTT | CAWMNWGSNEKLFF